Here is one TCR beta chain with its context. Its antigen remains unidentified. One base away lies a much larger clone, so this may be a sequencing read error. CDR1 and CDR2 from the germline V gene are SGHRS and YFSETQ. CDR3 length: 14 amino acids. The investigators made TCR beta cDNA from about 500 ng total RNA, using a constant-region primer. Library construction for TCR beta comprised three nested multiplex PCR rounds performed with slightly modified ARM-PCR. Each of the first two PCR rounds ran approximately 10 cycles with TRBV1-TRBV30 forward and C-beta reverse primers. TCRdb recomputed calls from the multiplex PCR reads with MiXCR, one row per CDR3 protein. Here the sample spans more than 100,000 distinct CDR3 sequences, about two thirds being singletons. The data derive from a study of tumor-infiltrating lymphocytes in primary liver carcinoma. General study points: Overlap between tumor regions exceeded overlap of tumor with adjacent tissue or blood. Tumors carried a top-250-clone fraction significantly exceeding that of blood (p = 0.039).

Each 20-30 mg portion of unsorted bulk tissue served as the source for co-extraction of RNA and DNA. Patients in the cohort were treatment-naive and living with chronic HBV infection. This chain links TRBV5-1 with TRBJ1-2, with D possibly being TRBD1 (6 bases). The clonotype comes from a woman aged 55 to 70 with primary liver carcinoma and hepatitis B virus infection. Sample: tumor-adjacent normal liver tissue. This chain's CDR3 is CSSSQGQSNYGYTF. The DNA of the CDR3 is TGCTCCAGCAGCCAAGGACAGAGTAACTATGGCTACACCTTC.